This T cell receptor beta chain derives from a study of T-cell reconstitution after alpha-beta-depleted transplantation in children. TCRbeta library preparation incorporated unique molecular identifiers. One entry per CDR3 protein results from TCRdb running MiXCR on the PCR reads. Among about 400,000 distinct CDR3 sequences, around 21% were seen once, and the ten largest hold approximately 3.8%. The CDR3 is 17 residues long. Losses at the gene ends were 5 bases for V and 2 bases for J; bases not matched to a gene: 13. This TCR came from a human donor who donated a stem cell graft to a child with acute myeloid leukemia. The V and J genes are TRBV12-3 or TRBV12-4 and TRBJ2-7, with TRBD1 matching over 9 bases. The specimen comprised PBMCs from the stem cell graft donor, sampled from the stem cell graft. CDR3 loop: CASSPGTGRYSPYEQYF. The CDR3 coding sequence is TGTGCCAGCAGTCCCGGGACAGGGCGATATAGCCCCTACGAGCAGTACTTC.